Shown below are 28 T cell receptor beta chains from a single sample sequenced in a study of memory CD4+ T cells and cytomegalovirus serostatus. Single viable CD3+CD4+CD8-CD45RO+ cells were sorted as the memory CD4+ T cells. This table comes from immunoSEQ multiplex PCR, and its TCRdb copy is limited to in-frame clones, with some not included. In the table there are roughly 42,000 clones, approximately 80% of which are singletons. Specimen: memory CD4+ T cells from blood. These receptors came from an adult in good health and CMV-seronegative.

The rearrangement joins TRBV12-5 to TRBJ1-2; 7 bases match TRBD1. Trimming cost V 6 bases and J 3 bases; bases outside gene matches: 4. CDR3 length: 13 amino acids. The germline CDR1 and CDR2 sequences are LGHNT and FRNRAP. CDR3 DNA sequence: TGTGCTAGTGGCCGGGGGACAGACTATGGCTACACCTTC. It translates to CASGRGTDYGYTF. Based on the CDR3 plus reference TRBV12-5 and TRBJ1-2, the full variable domain is DARVTQTPRHKVTEMGQEVTMRCQPILGHNTVFWYRQTMMQGLELLAYFRNRAPLDDSGMPKDRFSAEMPDATLATLKIQPSEPRDSAVYFCASGRGTDYGYTFGSGTRLTVV.

This sequence joins TRBV18 and TRBJ2-3; D gene ambiguous. CDR1 and CDR2 (germline): KGHSH, LQKENI. CDR3 length equals 13 residues. Trimming shortened V by 3 bases and J by 3 bases, and 7 bases separated the two germline ends. CDR3 bases: TGTGCCAGCTCACCTGACCGTACAGATACGCAGTATTTT. Translated, it gives CASSPDRTDTQYF.

This clone has more than one count but fewer than ten. The V gene is TRBV2, the J gene TRBJ1-1; D remains unclear. Germline V gene data show CDR1 as SNHLY and CDR2 as FYNNEI. Trimming stripped 2 bases from V and 8 bases from J, with 12 bases between. CDR3 length equals 13 residues. The CDR3 region has the DNA TGTGCCAGCAGTGAACAGTTGGAATCCGAAGCTTTCTTT. It is translated as CASSEQLESEAFF.

About this clone: The sample contains more than one DNA sequence encoding this CDR3. CDR3 residues: CASRSGTGGQPQHF. The CDR3 DNA reads TGTGCCAGCAGGTCTGGGACAGGGGGTCAGCCCCAGCATTTT. V and J are TRBV28 and TRBJ1-5; 11 nucleotides match TRBD1. V lost 6 bases and J lost 6; bases outside the gene matches: 4. The CDR3 sequence is 14 residues long. Germline loops: CDR1 MDHEN, CDR2 SYDVKM.

This chain links TRBV6-1 with TRBJ1-6; tentative D call: TRBD1 (6 bases). The CDR3 has 20 amino acids. The V and J ends lost 2 bases and 9 bases respectively, with 29 bases between them. CDR1 and CDR2 (germline): MNHNS, SASEGT. Here the CDR3 DNA reads TGTGCCAGCAGTGAATTCCCATTTTCCGCGGGGGGCGCAAACCCTTCACCCCTCCACTTT. As protein: CASSEFPFSAGGANPSPLHF.

This chain connects TRBV6-1 to TRBJ2-1; 9 nucleotides align to TRBD1. Germline V lookup: CDR1 MNHNS, CDR2 SASEGT. The trim removed 6 bases at V and 3 bases at J, leaving 6 bases unmatched. This CDR3 has 15 amino acids. The CDR3 DNA is TGTGCCAGCAGCGCAAGACAGGGGGACTACAATGAGCAGTTCTTC. Translating gives CASSARQGDYNEQFF.

The chain employs TRBV7-9 and TRBJ1-2; D is unresolved. Germline assignment: CDR1 SEHNR and CDR2 FQNEAQ (reference sequence). Trimming stripped 4 bases from V and 2 bases from J, with 20 bases between. This CDR3 spans 17 amino acids. The CDR3 is CASSSIPPVHGNYGYTF. The DNA for the CDR3 is TGTGCCAGCAGCTCCATTCCGCCGGTCCACGGGAACTATGGCTACACCTTC. The whole variable domain, remainder taken from reference TRBV7-9 and TRBJ1-2, is DTGVSQNPRHKITKRGQNVTFRCDPISEHNRLYWYRQTLGQGPEFLTYFQNEAQLEKSRLLSDRFSAERPKGSFSTLEIQRTEQGDSAMYLCASSSIPPVHGNYGYTFGSGTRLTVV.

The V call is TRBV5-1, the J call TRBJ1-2, with TRBD1 matching over 7 bases. This CDR3 spans 13 amino acids. J gave up 8 bases and V 2 bases, and 6 bases lay outside the gene matches. CDR1 and CDR2 from the germline V gene are SGHRS and YFSETQ. The CDR3 DNA sequence: TGCGCCAGCAGCTTCGACAGGGTTGAGGGCTACACCTTC. As protein: CASSFDRVEGYTF.

The CDR3 loop is CATREAGSGETQYF. DNA for the CDR3: TGTGCCACCAGGGAGGCCGGGTCGGGGGAGACCCAGTACTTC. This chain links TRBV10-3 with TRBJ2-5; D might be TRBD2 (6 bases). V lost 10 bases and J 5 bases, leaving 20 bases between the germline ends. Germline values: CDR1 ENHRY, CDR2 SYGVKD. The CDR3 spans 14 residues.

This clone was seen more than once but under ten times. The conserved phenylalanine or tryptophan is not found at the CDR3 terminus, so this likely reflects a read error. The DNA is omitted, as the CDR3 cannot be located on it reliably, and the CDR3 follows TCRdb's listing. This chain joins TRBV2 and TRBJ1-1. The CDR3 has 12 amino acids, counting both end residues. The germline V gene encodes CDR1 SNHLY and CDR2 FYNNEI. The CDR3 is CASSVGVNISFL.

J is TRBJ2-1 and V is TRBV11-2, with no clear D. The ends were cut back, 4 bases at V and 5 bases at J, with 9 bases in the middle. The CDR3 loop spans 13 amino acids. Germline V gene sequence: CDR1 SGHAT, CDR2 FQNNGV. The CDR3 region is CASSSPRDNEQFF. The CDR3 DNA reads TGTGCCAGCAGCTCCCCCCGGGACAATGAGCAGTTCTTC. The entire variable domain, with the rest obtained from reference TRBV11-2 and TRBJ2-1, is as follows: EAGVAQSPRYKIIEKRQSVAFWCNPISGHATLYWYQQILGQGPKLLIQFQNNGVVDDSQLPKDRFSAERLKGVDSTLKIQPAKLEDSAVYLCASSSPRDNEQFFGPGTRLTVL.

The CDR3 DNA reads as TGTGCCAGCAGCTTGGACGGGGCCGGGGGGCCCCAGCATTTT. As protein: CASSLDGAGGPQHF. This chain links TRBV5-4 with TRBJ1-5; TRBD1 might be the D (5 bases). V was shortened by 0 bases and J by 9 bases, with 13 bases between the two germline ends. Germline V lookup: CDR1 SGHNT, CDR2 YYREEE (reference sequence). This CDR3 comprises 14 residues.

The chain has TRBV9 and TRBJ2-6; D perhaps matches TRBD1 (5 bases). This CDR3 is built from 18 residues. Per the germline V gene, CDR1 is SGDLS and CDR2 is YYNGEE. V lost 4 bases and J 0 bases, leaving 17 bases between the germline ends. The CDR3 bases are TGTGCCAGCAGCCGTACAGGTACCCAGGTCTCTGGGGCCAACGTCCTGACTTTC. Its translation: CASSRTGTQVSGANVLTF.

This rearrangement joins TRBV7-2 to TRBJ2-1; D uncertain. The germline V gene encodes CDR1 SGHTA and CDR2 FQGNSA. CDR3 size: 16 residues. V was pared by 7 bases and J by 1 base, with 17 bases between. CDR3 in amino acids: CASTPARVPSYNEQFF. In DNA form, the CDR3 reads TGTGCCAGCACCCCCGCCCGGGTTCCTTCCTACAATGAGCAGTTCTTC.

The J gene is TRBJ1-2, the V gene TRBV7-6, with TRBD1 matching 8 bases. The germline gives CDR1 SGHVS, CDR2 FNYEAQ. The ends lost 0 bases at V and 6 bases at J; junction bases unmatched: 3. The CDR3 loop spans 14 amino acids. CDR3 in DNA: TGTGCCAGCAGCTTAGCGGGACAGGTCCATGGCTACACCTTC. Its translation is CASSLAGQVHGYTF. The variable domain in full, with the rest retrieved from reference TRBV7-6 and TRBJ1-2, is GAGVSQSPRYKVTKRGQDVALRCDPISGHVSLYWYRQALGQGPEFLTYFNYEAQQDKSGLPNDRFSAERPEGSISTLTIQRTEQRDSAMYRCASSLAGQVHGYTFGSGTRLTVV.

This clone was observed once. The rearrangement links TRBV5-1 to TRBJ2-7, with D perhaps TRBD1 (6 bases). The CDR3 runs 15 residues. Germline CDR1 SGHRS, CDR2 YFSETQ. V was trimmed by 1 base and J by 6 bases, leaving 17 bases between them. The chain's CDR3 is CASSLSLGVGGEQYF. CDR3 nucleotide sequence: TGCGCCAGCAGCTTGTCGTTGGGGGTAGGGGGCGAGCAGTACTTC.

V is TRBV7-2 and J is TRBJ2-2; unclear D gene. This CDR3 has 14 residues. Per the germline V gene, CDR1 is SGHTA and CDR2 is FQGNSA. Deletions cut 4 bases from V and 4 bases from J, with 10 bases between. The CDR3 sequence: CASSSTTPTGELFF. In nucleotides, the CDR3 is TGTGCCAGCAGCTCCACGACACCCACCGGGGAGCTGTTTTTT.

This chain links TRBV28 with TRBJ1-4, with TRBD1 as a possible D gene (5 bases). This CDR3 comprises 13 residues. V shed 3 bases and J shed 11 bases, with 13 bases lying between them. The germline V gene encodes CDR1 MDHEN and CDR2 SYDVKM. The CDR3 coding sequence is TGTGCCAGCAGTTTGGTGGACATGCGGAAACTGTTTTTT. Protein product: CASSLVDMRKLFF. Together with reference TRBV28 and TRBJ1-4, the CDR3 gives the full variable domain: DVKVTQSSRYLVKRTGEKVFLECVQDMDHENMFWYRQDPGLGLRLIYFSYDVKMKEKGDIPEGYSVSREKKERFSLILESASTNQTSMYLCASSLVDMRKLFFGSGTQLSVL.

The chain employs TRBV25-1 and TRBJ2-1, with D maybe TRBD1 (6 bases). V was clipped by 1 base and J by 6 bases, with 16 bases between them. CDR3 length: 16 residues. Germline V lookup: CDR1 MGHDK, CDR2 SYGVNS. DNA for the CDR3: TGTGCCAGCAGTGAATTTGTCGGGACATGGAGCAATGAGCAGTTCTTC. It translates to CASSEFVGTWSNEQFF.

The V call is TRBV19, the J call TRBJ2-2; 7 bases line up with TRBD1. CDR3 length: 16 residues. The V gene end was trimmed by 7 bases and the J gene end by 5 bases; junction bases not matched to a gene: 13. The germline CDR1 and CDR2 sequences are LNHDA and SQIVND (reference sequence). CDR3 residues: CASKERQGGATGELFF. The DNA for the CDR3 is TGTGCCAGTAAGGAGCGACAAGGGGGCGCGACCGGGGAGCTGTTTTTT. Variable domain in full (rest from reference TRBV19 and TRBJ2-2): DGGITQSPKYLFRKEGQNVTLSCEQNLNHDAMYWYRQDPGQGLRLIYYSQIVNDFQKGDIAEGYSVSREKKESFPLTVTSAQKNPTAFYLCASKERQGGATGELFFGEGSRLTVL.

The chain uses TRBV5-4 and TRBJ2-5; D perhaps matches TRBD1 (5 bases). Trimming pared 1 base from V and 5 bases from J, leaving 9 bases between. Per germline, CDR1 SGHNT and CDR2 YYREEE (reference sequence). The CDR3 runs to 13 residues. CDR3 in amino acids: CASSLIGVETQYF. The CDR3 DNA reads TGTGCCAGCAGCTTGATAGGGGTGGAGACCCAGTACTTC.

In its sample, this clone was seen once. This chain joins TRBV29-1 and TRBJ2-7; 7 bases align to TRBD1. Trimming cost V 7 bases and J 3 bases; bases outside gene matches: 12. Germline CDR1 SQVTM, CDR2 ANQGSEA. The CDR3 loop spans 14 amino acids. For the CDR3, the DNA is TGCAGCGCTAAGAAGGAACAGGGGTTCTACGAGCAGTACTTC. It specifies CSAKKEQGFYEQYF.

This CDR3 reads CASSGQGSGYTF. The CDR3, as DNA: TGTGCCAGCTCGGGACAGGGGTCTGGCTACACCTTC. The chain couples TRBV2 to TRBJ1-2, with 10 bases matching TRBD1. Trimming took 8 bases from V and 7 from J; bases not matched to a gene: 4. Per the germline V gene, CDR1 is SNHLY and CDR2 is FYNNEI. The CDR3 runs 12 residues.

The rearrangement joins TRBV7-9 to TRBJ2-3, with D uncertain. CDR3 length equals 14 residues. Trimming shortened V by 0 bases and J by 2 bases, and 6 bases separated the two germline ends. Per the germline V gene, CDR1 is SEHNR and CDR2 is FQNEAQ (reference sequence). The DNA for the CDR3 is TGTGCCAGCAGCTTAGCTGGGTTCACAGATACGCAGTATTTT. Translating gives CASSLAGFTDTQYF.

This clone was seen a handful of times. This chain joins TRBV6-6 and TRBJ1-5; D unclear. Germline V gene data show CDR1 as MNHNY and CDR2 as SVGAGI (reference sequence). This CDR3 comprises 16 residues. The V and J ends lost 6 bases and 3 bases respectively, with 18 bases between them. CDR3 protein: CASRDYGQSFNQPQHF. The CDR3 bases are TGTGCCAGCAGAGATTATGGCCAGAGTTTCAATCAGCCCCAGCATTTT.

This rearrangement joins TRBV5-4 to TRBJ2-1; TRBD2 matches 11 bases. This CDR3 contains 15 residues. The V and J ends lost 4 bases and 3 bases, in that order; junction bases with no gene match: 3. Germline values: CDR1 SGHNT, CDR2 YYREEE (reference sequence). Here the CDR3 DNA reads TGTGCCAGCAGCCCCACTAGCGGGAGCTACAATGAGCAGTTCTTC. Encoded protein: CASSPTSGSYNEQFF.

J is TRBJ2-7 and V is TRBV18, with 9 bases lining up with TRBD1. Germline V gives CDR1 KGHSH, CDR2 LQKENI. V lost 3 bases to trimming and J lost 1 base; unmatched junction nucleotides: 1. The CDR3 is 14 amino acids. The CDR3 sequence: CASSPGTGSYEQYF. Here the CDR3 DNA reads TGTGCCAGCTCACCGGGGACAGGGTCCTACGAGCAGTACTTC.

The chain's CDR3 is CASSLSQGEYGYTF. The DNA for the CDR3 is TGTGCCAGCAGCCTCTCACAAGGGGAGTATGGCTACACCTTC. This chain uses TRBV7-2 with TRBJ1-2, with D perhaps matching TRBD1 (5 bases). The germline V gene has CDR1 SGHTA and CDR2 FQGNSA. V lost 5 bases and J lost 5, with 15 bases in between. CDR3 size: 14 residues.